Listed below are T cell receptor beta chains from one sample, sequenced in a study of T cells in tumors after PD-1 blockade. TCRdb's copy holds only in-frame clones and misses some; the assay was immunoSEQ multiplex PCR. The sample contains 55,000 to 70,000 clones, roughly 77% of which appear only once. This specimen consisted of PBMCs, obtained before anti-PD-1 treatment. These receptors all come from a human donor with basal cell carcinoma. Both conserved end residues are part of each CDR3. Fields, in order: CDR3 length, V gene, D gene, clone size, J gene, CDR3 DNA, CDR3 protein. The D gene is left open where the match is weak. Clone size is not always given. Where it is, it says once, few, many or a class for expanded clones.

14	TRBV15	.	.	TRBJ1-2	TGTGCCACCAGCAGAGATCTTAGGAAGGCGGGCTACACCTTC	CATSRDLRKAGYTF
14	TRBV4-1	TRBD1	.	TRBJ1-2	TGCGCCAGCAGCCAGCCGGGACAGGGGTATGGCTACACCTTC	CASSQPGQGYGYTF
16	TRBV11-3	TRBD1	few	TRBJ2-3	TGTGCCAGCAGCTTTCCCCGGGACAGGGTTTCCGATACGCAGTATTTT	CASSFPRDRVSDTQYF
12	TRBV7-8	.	.	TRBJ2-1	TGTGCCAGCAGCTTAAATTTCAATGAGCAGTTCTTC	CASSLNFNEQFF
12	TRBV30	.	medium-sized	TRBJ2-3	TGTGCCTGGAGGGAAGTTGGAGATACGCAGTATTTT	CAWREVGDTQYF
14	TRBV6-5	TRBD1	.	TRBJ1-2	TGTGCCAGCAACGGATTGGGGACAGGGCATGGCTACACCTTC	CASNGLGTGHGYTF
13	TRBV30	.	.	TRBJ1-3	TGTGCCTGGAAAATGGCTTTAGCTGACACCATATATTTT	CAWKMALADTIYF
14	TRBV27	.	.	TRBJ1-1	TGTGCCAGCAGTAATGTTGACTCGAACACTGAAGCTTTCTTT	CASSNVDSNTEAFF
14	TRBV13	TRBD1	.	TRBJ1-4	TGTGCCAGCAGCTCACGAGGACAGGGCAAAAAACTGTTTTTT	CASSSRGQGKKLFF
13	TRBV30	.	few	TRBJ1-1	TGTGCCTGGACAGGGGTCCTGAACACTGAAGCTTTCTTT	CAWTGVLNTEAFF
12	TRBV2	.	.	TRBJ2-3	TGTGCCAGCACTTTTGCCCGAGATACGCAGTATTTT	CASTFARDTQYF
13	TRBV19	.	.	TRBJ1-2	TGTGCCAGTAGTCCAGACAGGTTGGGCGGCTACACCTTC	CASSPDRLGGYTF
14	TRBV9	.	.	TRBJ2-1	TGTGCCAGCAGCCCGGGACGTACGTTTCCCGAGCAGTTCTTC	CASSPGRTFPEQFF
15	TRBV27	.	.	TRBJ2-3	TGTGCCAGCAGTACGGGGGGCCACGGGACAGATACGCAGTATTTT	CASSTGGHGTDTQYF
16	TRBV10-3	TRBD2	.	TRBJ2-1	TGTGCCATCAGTGCGGGGGGTCCGAGCTCCTACAATGAGCAGTTCTTC	CAISAGGPSSYNEQFF
15	TRBV3-1/TRBV3-2	.	.	TRBJ2-1	TGTGCCAGCAGCCTTTTGGGGGGGCCGGACAATGAGCAGTTCTTC	CASSLLGGPDNEQFF
18	TRBV14	TRBD1	.	TRBJ1-1	TGTGCCAGCAGCACCCAGACAGGGATGGGGGATATGAACACTGAAGCTTTCTTT	CASSTQTGMGDMNTEAFF
18	TRBV11-2	TRBD2	.	TRBJ2-5	TGTGCCAGCAGCTTAGTGGGACTAGCGGGGGGGCTTCAAGAGACCCAGTACTTC	CASSLVGLAGGLQETQYF
13	TRBV5-1	.	.	TRBJ1-2	TGCGCCAGCAGCTTGGACAATTCCTATGGCTACACCTTC	CASSLDNSYGYTF
17	TRBV5-1	TRBD1	.	TRBJ1-1	TGCGCCAGCAGCCCTAGGGGGCAGGGGGCGCGGGACACTGAAGCTTTCTTT	CASSPRGQGARDTEAFF
16	TRBV5-6	TRBD2	.	TRBJ2-5	TGTGCCAGCAGCTTGGCGCGGACTAGCGGGCAAGAGACCCAGTACTTC	CASSLARTSGQETQYF
14	TRBV5-1	.	.	TRBJ1-1	TGCGCCAGCAGCTTGGTTGTGGGGGACACTGAAGCTTTCTTT	CASSLVVGDTEAFF
13	TRBV2	.	.	TRBJ2-1	TGTGCCAGCAGTGAAATGCTACGGGGTGAGCAGTTCTTC	CASSEMLRGEQFF
16	TRBV11-1	TRBD2	.	TRBJ2-1	TGTGCCAGCAGCAGTAGGGGACTAGGCTCCTACAATGAGCAGTTCTTC	CASSSRGLGSYNEQFF
16	TRBV4-2	.	.	TRBJ1-4	TGTGCCAGCAGCCCGGTACCCCGGAGCACTAATGAAAAACTGTTTTTT	CASSPVPRSTNEKLFF
14	TRBV7-8	.	once	TRBJ1-1	TGTGCCAGCAGCTTAGACGGGACTGACACTGAAGCTTTCTTT	CASSLDGTDTEAFF
14	TRBV6-6	.	.	TRBJ1-1	TGTGCCAGCAGAATAGGGGGGATGAACACTGAAGCTTTCTTT	CASRIGGMNTEAFF
13	TRBV30	.	few	TRBJ1-5	TGTGCCTGGAGGTACAGCGAAGATCAGCCCCAGCATTTT	CAWRYSEDQPQHF
16	TRBV5-1	TRBD2	once	TRBJ2-2	TGCGCCAGCAGCTTACTAGCGGGGGGTAACACCGGGGAGCTGTTTTTT	CASSLLAGGNTGELFF
15	TRBV30	TRBD1	.	TRBJ1-2	TGTGCCTGGAGTTGGGGACAGGGGAATTCTCATGGCTACACCTTC	CAWSWGQGNSHGYTF
14	TRBV10-3	.	.	TRBJ1-1	TGTGCCATCAGTGAAAACAGTGCGAACACTGAAGCTTTCTTT	CAISENSANTEAFF
15	TRBV2	.	.	TRBJ1-2	TGTGCCAGGAACACCCGGGCCGGGGGAGCCTATGGCTACACCTTC	CARNTRAGGAYGYTF
11	TRBV29-1	.	.	TRBJ1-1	TGCAGCGTGGTCCCCCCACCTGAAGCTTTCTTT	CSVVPPPEAFF
16	TRBV9	TRBD2	.	TRBJ2-5	TGTGCCAGCAGCCTTCGGACTAGCGGGGATCAAGAGACCCAGTACTTC	CASSLRTSGDQETQYF
15	TRBV5-1	TRBD1	.	TRBJ2-5	TGCGCCAGCAGCTTGGGGGGTACAGGGGGAGAGACCCAGTACTTC	CASSLGGTGGETQYF
12	TRBV10-2	.	few	TRBJ2-3	TGCGCCAGCAGTGGGGGCACAGATACGCAGTATTTT	CASSGGTDTQYF
15	TRBV5-1	TRBD2	.	TRBJ2-7	TGCGCCAGCTCGAGGCTAGCGGGGGGATTTGAAGAGCAGTACTTC	CASSRLAGGFEEQYF
16	TRBV30	.	.	TRBJ2-1	TGTGCCTGGAGGGCCAGGGGGGGCTGGGTCCACAATGAGCAGTTCTTC	CAWRARGGWVHNEQFF
15	TRBV27	TRBD1	once	TRBJ2-7	TGTGCCAGCAGTTCTCCGGGACAGGGCCGCTACGAGCAGTACTTC	CASSSPGQGRYEQYF
16	TRBV3-1/TRBV3-2	TRBD2	.	TRBJ2-1	TGTGCCAGCAGCCCCCTAGGCGGGGGGGTACACAATGAGCAGTTCTTC	CASSPLGGGVHNEQFF
14	TRBV2	.	.	TRBJ1-1	TGTGCCAGCAGTGAGGGGCGGGTAGCCACTGAAGCTTTCTTT	CASSEGRVATEAFF
17	TRBV2	.	few	TRBJ1-4	TGTGCCAGCAGTCCTACATTTTACGGCGCAACTAATGAAAAACTGTTTTTT	CASSPTFYGATNEKLFF
13	TRBV7-9	.	.	TRBJ1-1	TGTGCCAGCAGTCCGGACGGATACACTGAAGCTTTCTTT	CASSPDGYTEAFF
17	TRBV5-1	TRBD2	once	TRBJ2-3	TGCGCCAGCAGCTTGCCAGTAGCGGGGGGTAGCACAGATACGCAGTATTTT	CASSLPVAGGSTDTQYF
15	TRBV3-1/TRBV3-2	.	.	TRBJ2-2	TGTGCCAGCAGCCAAAGGGGGGGCGGCACCGGGGAGCTGTTTTTT	CASSQRGGGTGELFF
14	TRBV19	.	.	TRBJ1-1	TGTGCCAGTAGTATAGGTAAAGGGAACACTGAAGCTTTCTTT	CASSIGKGNTEAFF
14	TRBV3-1/TRBV3-2	.	.	TRBJ1-3	TGTGCCAGCAGCCAGGGGGGAGAAGGAAACACCATATATTTT	CASSQGGEGNTIYF
12	TRBV5-8	.	.	TRBJ1-5	TGTGCCAGCAGCTTGTACAATCAGCCCCAGCATTTT	CASSLYNQPQHF
15	TRBV7-3	.	.	TRBJ1-1	TGTGCCAGCAGCTCCCAGCATGCCATGAACACTGAAGCTTTCTTT	CASSSQHAMNTEAFF
16	TRBV6-6	.	.	TRBJ1-3	TGTGCCAGCAGTTATGCCCAACAGGGCCTCGGAAACACCATATATTTT	CASSYAQQGLGNTIYF